The entry that follows covers one TCR beta chain sequence. Its target is not known. The data originate from a study of cytomegalovirus exposure and HLA in healthy donors. The study, taken as a whole, reports: Subsequent analysis revealed that first-cohort TCR clusters tended to co-occur in the roughly 120 validation repertoires.

The repertoire was sequenced with immunoSEQ multiplex PCR; TCRdb's copy has only in-frame clones and lacks some. In the table there are 150,000 to 200,000 clones, more than 75% of which are singletons. Germline assignment: CDR1 SQVTM and CDR2 ANQGSEA. V was pared by 4 bases and J by 7 bases, with 3 bases of the junction left unmatched. This CDR3 is built from 11 residues. The clonotype was recovered from a woman aged 18-29 years in good health and CMV-seronegative. The sequenced sample was PBMCs. J is TRBJ1-1 and V is TRBV29-1, with TRBD1 matching 7 bases. The chain's CDR3 is CSVAYRGEAFF. CDR3 nucleotides: TGCAGCGTTGCCTACAGGGGTGAAGCTTTCTTT. Drawing the rest from reference TRBV29-1 and TRBJ1-1, the complete variable domain is SAVISQKPSRDICQRGTSLTIQCQVDSQVTMMFWYRQQPGQSLTLIATANQGSEATYESGFVIDKFPISRPNLTFSTLTVSNMSPEDSSIYLCSVAYRGEAFFGQGTRLTVV.